The next 17 T cell receptor beta chains were all read from a single sample in a study of cytomegalovirus exposure and HLA in healthy donors. Method: immunoSEQ multiplex PCR; TCRdb's copy keeps in-frame clones and lacks some. The data hold around 250,000 clones, with around 90% observed a single time. Sequencing was done on a sample of PBMCs. These receptors all stem from a woman aged 18-29 years in good health and CMV-seronegative.

As concerns this clone: The same CDR3 can be traced to other DNA sequences in this sample. The chain has TRBV7-6 and TRBJ1-1; perhaps TRBD1 as D (5 bases). Germline lookup yields CDR1 SGHVS and CDR2 FNYEAQ. The CDR3 loop spans 15 amino acids. Trimming left V 0 bases short and J 1 base short, with 9 bases between. The CDR3 DNA is TGTGCCAGCAGCTTAGCAGTTACAGGGAACACTGAAGCTTTCTTT. Protein sequence: CASSLAVTGNTEAFF.

The rearrangement uses TRBV7-9 and TRBJ2-2; TRBD1 agrees at 8 bases. The CDR3 length is 14 residues. The germline CDR1 and CDR2 sequences are SEHNR and FQNEAQ (reference sequence). V lost 5 bases to trimming and J lost 8 bases; unmatched junction nucleotides: 7. The CDR3 DNA reads as TGTGCCAGCAGCGAGACAGGGGTGCTAGGGGAGCTGTTTTTT. Amino acids: CASSETGVLGELFF.

V usage is TRBV28 and J usage is TRBJ2-7, with 10 bases identical to TRBD2. Germline-derived CDR1 and CDR2 are MDHEN and SYDVKM. The CDR3 contains 15 residues. The trim removed 5 bases at V and 4 bases at J, leaving 8 bases unmatched. CDR3 nucleotide sequence: TGTGCCAGCAGTAGCCGACTAGCGGGTATATACGAGCAGTACGTC. Translating gives CASSSRLAGIYEQYV.

The gene calls are TRBV28 and TRBJ1-1; 7 positions match TRBD1. CDR1 and CDR2 from the germline V gene are MDHEN and SYDVKM. With 5 bases clipped from V and 2 bases from J, the junction kept 8 bases outside the gene matches. The CDR3 runs 15 residues. As DNA, the CDR3 is TGTGCCAGCAGTCCTTTGGGGACAGTTAACACTGAAGCTTTCTTT. It encodes CASSPLGTVNTEAFF.

This clone was seen only a few times. The V and J genes are TRBV2 and TRBJ1-3; 7 nucleotides align to TRBD1. Germline loops: CDR1 SNHLY, CDR2 FYNNEI. V shed 6 bases and J 0 bases; nucleotides not matched to a gene: 2. The CDR3 sequence is 14 residues long. The CDR3 DNA reads as TGTGCCAGCAGATGGACAGGCTCTGGAAACACCATATATTTT. This translates into CASRWTGSGNTIYF.

This chain connects TRBV5-8 to TRBJ2-1; 12 positions agree with TRBD2. From germline, CDR1 is SGHTS and CDR2 YDEGEE. This CDR3 has 15 residues. V was clipped by 4 bases and J by 4 bases; unmatched bases: 3. The CDR3 protein is CASSLGLAGYNEQFF. The CDR3, as DNA: TGTGCCAGCAGCCTCGGACTAGCGGGGTACAATGAGCAGTTCTTC. The whole variable domain, remainder taken from reference TRBV5-8 and TRBJ2-1, is EAGVTQSPTHLIKTRGQQATLRCSPISGHTSVYWYQQALGLGLQFLLWYDEGEERNRGNFPPRFSGRQFPNYSSELNVNALELEDSALYLCASSLGLAGYNEQFFGPGTRLTVL.

The chain links TRBV27 to TRBJ1-5; D might be TRBD1 (5 bases). This CDR3 contains 14 residues. V lost 2 bases, J lost 3 bases, and 8 bases lay in between. Germline V gives CDR1 MNHEY, CDR2 SMNVEV (reference sequence). CDR3 region: CASSLRGFNQPQHF. The CDR3 nucleotides are TGTGCCAGCAGTTTAAGGGGCTTCAATCAGCCCCAGCATTTT.

This clone was counted once. The chain joins TRBV9 to TRBJ1-1, with TRBD1 as a possible D gene (5 bases). V was trimmed by 0 bases and J by 1 base, leaving 10 bases between them. CDR3 size: 15 residues. The V gene's germline CDR1 is SGDLS and CDR2 YYNGEE. CDR3 nucleotides: TGTGCCAGCAGCGTAGTCGGGGGGTCGAACACTGAAGCTTTCTTT. Protein product: CASSVVGGSNTEAFF.

In DNA, the CDR3 is TGTGCCAGCAGCGACGGACTACTACGAGAGCAGTACGTC. It specifies CASSDGLLREQYV. The chain employs TRBV11-1 and TRBJ2-7; D possibly corresponds to TRBD2 (6 bases). Germline CDR1 SGHAT, CDR2 FQDESV (reference sequence). The V and J ends lost 5 bases and 7 bases respectively, with 15 bases between them. The CDR3 is 13 amino acids.

The CDR3 loop reads CASTAWVQGPTDTQYF. CDR3 nucleotides: TGTGCCAGCACCGCTTGGGTGCAGGGCCCCACAGATACGCAGTATTTT. This chain uses TRBV28 with TRBJ2-3; weak D call: TRBD1 (5 bases). Germline-derived CDR1 and CDR2 are MDHEN and SYDVKM. CDR3 size: 16 residues. The V end lost 7 bases, the J end lost 2 bases, and 19 bases lay between the germline ends.

The DNA for the CDR3 is TGCAGCGTTGCCAGGAGCACAGATACGCAGTATTTT. Amino acids: CSVARSTDTQYF. The J gene is TRBJ2-3, the V gene TRBV29-1; no firm D call. Trimming took off 4 bases at V and 0 bases at J, with 5 bases between the two ends. The CDR3 runs 12 residues. Germline assignment: CDR1 SQVTM and CDR2 ANQGSEA.

The chain carries TRBV7-2 and TRBJ1-1, with 7 bases aligning to TRBD1. V lost 1 base to trimming and J lost 0 bases; unmatched junction nucleotides: 2. Germline CDR1 is SGHTA and CDR2 is FQGNSA. The CDR3 runs 15 residues. Written as DNA, the CDR3 is TGTGCCAGCAGCTTAGTTCAGGGGGTGAACACTGAAGCTTTCTTT. This translates into CASSLVQGVNTEAFF. Looking up the rest from reference TRBV7-2 and TRBJ1-1 gives the full variable domain: GAGVSQSPSNKVTEKGKDVELRCDPISGHTALYWYRQSLGQGLEFLIYFQGNSAPDKSGLPSDRFSAERTGGSVSTLTIQRTQQEDSAVYLCASSLVQGVNTEAFFGQGTRLTVV.

Regarding this clone: The identical CDR3 is also encoded by other nucleotide sequences in the sample. CDR3 sequence: CASRAIIGTGIYNEQFF. Written as DNA, the CDR3 is TGTGCCAGCAGGGCAATTATAGGGACAGGAATCTACAATGAGCAGTTCTTC. The rearrangement links TRBV27 to TRBJ2-1, with 8 bases lining up with TRBD1. The trim removed 6 bases at V and 3 bases at J, leaving 13 bases unmatched. This CDR3 is 17 amino acids long. Germline assignment: CDR1 MNHEY and CDR2 SMNVEV (reference sequence).

V and J are TRBV13 and TRBJ2-5; 8 bases fit TRBD2. The trim removed 3 bases at V and 2 bases at J, leaving 8 bases unmatched. Germline V gene data show CDR1 as PRHDT and CDR2 as FYEKMQ (reference sequence). This CDR3 region has 16 residues. The CDR3 coding sequence is TGTGCCAGCAGCTTTAGAGGGCGGGGGGCTCAAGAGACCCAGTACTTC. This gives the protein CASSFRGRGAQETQYF.

The chain links TRBV4-1 to TRBJ2-1, with a weak D call TRBD2 (6 bases). Trimming left V 8 bases short and J 10 bases short, with 21 bases between. CDR1 and CDR2 (germline): MGHRA, YSYEKL. CDR3 length: 14 residues. The CDR3 spells CASQRREAVGEQFF. The CDR3, as DNA: TGCGCCAGCCAAAGAAGGGAGGCTGTTGGAGAGCAGTTCTTC.

The V and J genes are TRBV7-4 and TRBJ1-5; a possible D gene is TRBD1 (6 bases). V was pared by 4 bases and J by 10 bases, with 26 bases between. CDR1 and CDR2 from the germline V gene are SGHVT and SQSDAQ. The CDR3 runs to 17 residues. Here the CDR3 DNA reads TGTGCCAGCAGCTCTTATCCGCCGGGACACCGCCGGGGACCCCAGCATTTT. Protein product: CASSSYPPGHRRGPQHF.

V is TRBV27 and J is TRBJ2-7; TRBD1 matches at 12 bases. CDR3 length: 14 amino acids. Germline V lookup: CDR1 MNHEY, CDR2 SMNVEV (reference sequence). The junction had 2 bases not matched to a gene; V was cut back by 2 bases and J by 6 bases. The CDR3 region has the DNA TGTGCCAGCAGTTTAGGGACAGGGGGCGGCGAGCAGTACTTC. Translating it yields CASSLGTGGGEQYF.